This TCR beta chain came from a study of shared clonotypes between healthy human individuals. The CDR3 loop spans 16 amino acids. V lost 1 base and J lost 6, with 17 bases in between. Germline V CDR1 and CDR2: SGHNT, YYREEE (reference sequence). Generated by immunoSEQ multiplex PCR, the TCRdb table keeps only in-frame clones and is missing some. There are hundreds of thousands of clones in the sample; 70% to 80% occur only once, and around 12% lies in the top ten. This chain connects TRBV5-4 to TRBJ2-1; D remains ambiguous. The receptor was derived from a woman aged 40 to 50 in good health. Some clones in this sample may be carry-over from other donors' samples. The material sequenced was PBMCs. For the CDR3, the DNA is TGTGCCAGCAGCTTGAGTCCCACATGGGGTACCAATGAGCAGTTCTTC. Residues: CASSLSPTWGTNEQFF.